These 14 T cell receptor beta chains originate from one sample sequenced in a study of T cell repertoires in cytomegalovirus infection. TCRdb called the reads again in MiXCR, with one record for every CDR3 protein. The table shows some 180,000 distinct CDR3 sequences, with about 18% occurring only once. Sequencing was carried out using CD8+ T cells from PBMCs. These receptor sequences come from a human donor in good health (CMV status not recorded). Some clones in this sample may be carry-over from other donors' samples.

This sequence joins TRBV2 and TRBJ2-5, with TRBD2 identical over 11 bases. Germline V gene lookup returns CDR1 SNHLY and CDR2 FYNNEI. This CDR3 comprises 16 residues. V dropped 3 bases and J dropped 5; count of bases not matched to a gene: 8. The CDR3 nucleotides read TGTGCCAGCAGTGAGACTAGCGGGGCGGGCGTGGAGACCCAGTACTTC. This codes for CASSETSGAGVETQYF.

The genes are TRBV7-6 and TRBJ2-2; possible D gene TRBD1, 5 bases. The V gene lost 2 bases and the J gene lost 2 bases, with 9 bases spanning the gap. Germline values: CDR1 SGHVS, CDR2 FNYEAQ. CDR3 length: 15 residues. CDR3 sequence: CASSLRQGNTGELFF. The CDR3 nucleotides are TGTGCCAGCAGCTTACGGCAGGGAAACACCGGGGAGCTGTTTTTT.

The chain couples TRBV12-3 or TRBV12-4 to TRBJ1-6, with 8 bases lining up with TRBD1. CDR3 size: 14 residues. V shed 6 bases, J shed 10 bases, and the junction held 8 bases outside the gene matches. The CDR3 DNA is TGTGCCAGCAGGGCTGGACAGGGAGGATCACCCCTCCACTTT. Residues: CASRAGQGGSPLHF.

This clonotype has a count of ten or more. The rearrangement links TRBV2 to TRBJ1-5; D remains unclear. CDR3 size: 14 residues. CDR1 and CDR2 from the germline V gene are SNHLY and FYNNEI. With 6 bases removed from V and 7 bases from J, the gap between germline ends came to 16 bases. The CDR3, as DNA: TGTGCCAGCAGGGCGAACACGGCTGGGCAGCCCCAGCATTTT. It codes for CASRANTAGQPQHF.

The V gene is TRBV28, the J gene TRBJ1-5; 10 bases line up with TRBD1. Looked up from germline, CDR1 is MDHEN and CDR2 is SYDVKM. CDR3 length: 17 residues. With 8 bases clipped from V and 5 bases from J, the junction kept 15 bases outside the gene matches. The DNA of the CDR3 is TGTGCCAGCGGTAAAATCGGGGGCGGACAGGGGGATCAGCCCCAGCATTTT. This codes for CASGKIGGGQGDQPQHF.

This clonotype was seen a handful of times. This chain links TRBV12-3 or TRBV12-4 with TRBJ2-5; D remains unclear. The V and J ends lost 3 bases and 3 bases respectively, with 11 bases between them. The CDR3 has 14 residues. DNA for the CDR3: TGTGCCAGCAGTTTTACTGGGTTTGAAGAGACCCAGTACTTC. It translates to CASSFTGFEETQYF.

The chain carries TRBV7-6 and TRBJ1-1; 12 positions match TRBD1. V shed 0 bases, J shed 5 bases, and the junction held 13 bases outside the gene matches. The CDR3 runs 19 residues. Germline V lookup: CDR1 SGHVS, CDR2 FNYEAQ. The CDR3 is CASSLASRDRGQRETEAFF. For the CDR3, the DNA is TGTGCCAGCAGCTTAGCGAGCCGGGACAGGGGGCAGAGGGAAACTGAAGCTTTCTTT.

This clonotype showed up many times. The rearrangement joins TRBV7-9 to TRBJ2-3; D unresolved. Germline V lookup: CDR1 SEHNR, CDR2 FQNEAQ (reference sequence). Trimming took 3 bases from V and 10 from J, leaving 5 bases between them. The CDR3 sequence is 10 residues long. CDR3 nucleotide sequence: TGTGCCAGCAGCTTTGAGGCGCAGTATTTT. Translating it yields CASSFEAQYF.

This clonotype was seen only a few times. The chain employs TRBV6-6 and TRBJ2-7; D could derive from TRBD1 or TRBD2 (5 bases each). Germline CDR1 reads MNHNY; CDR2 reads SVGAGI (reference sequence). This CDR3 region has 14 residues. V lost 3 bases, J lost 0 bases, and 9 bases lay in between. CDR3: CASSYEGTSYEQYF. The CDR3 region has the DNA TGTGCCAGCAGTTATGAGGGGACCTCCTACGAGCAGTACTTC.

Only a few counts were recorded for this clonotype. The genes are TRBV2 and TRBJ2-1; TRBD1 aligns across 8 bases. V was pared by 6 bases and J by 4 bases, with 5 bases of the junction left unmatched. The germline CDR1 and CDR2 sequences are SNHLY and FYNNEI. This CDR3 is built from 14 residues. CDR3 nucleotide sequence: TGTGCCAGCAGCAGACAGGGGCTTTACAATGAGCAGTTCTTC. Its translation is CASSRQGLYNEQFF.

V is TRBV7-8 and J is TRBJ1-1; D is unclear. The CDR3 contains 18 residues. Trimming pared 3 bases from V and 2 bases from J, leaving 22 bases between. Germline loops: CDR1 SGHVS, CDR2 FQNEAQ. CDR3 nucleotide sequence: TGTGCCAGCAGCTTTTCCCTATTAGAGAGCACAGTAAACACTGAAGCTTTCTTT. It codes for CASSFSLLESTVNTEAFF.

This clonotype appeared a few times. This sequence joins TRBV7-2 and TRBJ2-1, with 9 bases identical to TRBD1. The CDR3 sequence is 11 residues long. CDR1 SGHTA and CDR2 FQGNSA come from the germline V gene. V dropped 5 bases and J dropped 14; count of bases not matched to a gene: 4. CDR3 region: CASSRDRVEFF. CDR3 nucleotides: TGTGCCAGCAGCAGGGACAGGGTGGAGTTCTTC.

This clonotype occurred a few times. DNA for the CDR3: TGTGCCAGCAGTTTAGGAGGGACCACTGAAGCTTTCTTT. This translates into CASSLGGTTEAFF. The chain has TRBV27 and TRBJ1-1; D possibly corresponds to TRBD1 (5 bases). V was cut by 2 bases and J by 4 bases, with 8 bases left in between. Germline V CDR1 and CDR2: MNHEY, SMNVEV (reference sequence). This CDR3 has 13 amino acids.

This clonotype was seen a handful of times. The CDR3: CASSLLPYNQPQHF. DNA for the CDR3: TGTGCCAGCAGTCTGCTGCCGTACAATCAGCCCCAGCATTTT. The chain carries TRBV6-6 and TRBJ1-5; no clear D gene. The CDR3 consists of 14 residues. CDR1 MNHNY and CDR2 SVGAGI come from the germline V gene (reference sequence). V was trimmed by 5 bases and J by 3 bases, leaving 11 bases between them.